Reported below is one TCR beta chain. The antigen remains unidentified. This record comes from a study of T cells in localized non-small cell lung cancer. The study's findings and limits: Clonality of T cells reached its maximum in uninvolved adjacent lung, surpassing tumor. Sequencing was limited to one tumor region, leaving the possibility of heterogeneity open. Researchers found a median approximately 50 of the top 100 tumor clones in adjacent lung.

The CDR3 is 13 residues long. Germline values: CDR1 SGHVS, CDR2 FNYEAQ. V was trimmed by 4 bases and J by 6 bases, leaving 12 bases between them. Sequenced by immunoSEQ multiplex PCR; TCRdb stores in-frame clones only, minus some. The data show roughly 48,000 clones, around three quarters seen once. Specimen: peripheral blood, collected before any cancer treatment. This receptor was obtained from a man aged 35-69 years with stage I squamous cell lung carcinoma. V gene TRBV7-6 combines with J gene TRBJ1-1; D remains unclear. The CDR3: CASSSPSVAEAFF. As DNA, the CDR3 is TGTGCCAGCAGCTCACCATCGGTGGCTGAAGCTTTCTTT.